The 23 T cell receptor beta chains reported below all come from one sample, sequenced in a study of Graves' ophthalmopathy and Graves' hyperthyroidism. From RNA, the CDR3 regions of TCR beta chains were amplified and sequenced. RT-PCR with HTBI primers came first, then second-round multiplex PCR. TCRdb reanalysed the multiplex PCR reads using MiXCR and keeps one entry per CDR3 protein. The sample holds approximately 160,000 distinct CDR3 sequences; around 39% are singletons and the top ten take around 9.3%. The sequencing sample was made of peripheral blood. Every receptor here comes from a man aged 25-40 years with Graves' ophthalmopathy.

The chain recombines TRBV6-2 or TRBV6-3 with TRBJ2-6; no definite D call. Trimming left V 2 bases short and J 0 bases short, with 17 bases between. Germline V gene sequence: CDR1 MNHEY, CDR2 SVGEGT. The length of the CDR3 is 19 residues. The CDR3: CASSYRFGQVRSGANVLTF. CDR3 nucleotides: TGTGCCAGCAGTTACCGGTTTGGGCAGGTTCGCTCTGGGGCCAACGTCCTGACTTTC.

This clonotype was counted only a few times. This sequence joins TRBV6-1 and TRBJ1-1; D is perhaps TRBD1 (5 bases). The CDR3 is 15 residues long. Trimming removed 3 bases from V and 1 base from J, with 12 bases in between. Per germline, CDR1 MNHNS and CDR2 SASEGT. CDR3 DNA sequence: TGTGCCAGCAGTGACAGGGAAGGGGAGAACACTGAAGCTTTCTTT. This sequence encodes CASSDREGENTEAFF.

This clonotype was seen a few times. The V gene is TRBV6-2 or TRBV6-3, the J gene TRBJ2-5; 9 bases map to TRBD2. V shed 5 bases, J shed 2 bases, and the junction held 12 bases outside the gene matches. The CDR3 covers 17 residues. CDR1 MNHEY and CDR2 SVGEGT come from the germline V gene. The CDR3 coding sequence is TGTGCCAGCAGTCCGGGCTTTGGACTAGCGACGCAAGAGACCCAGTACTTC. It is translated as CASSPGFGLATQETQYF.

At least ten counts were recorded for this clonotype. V gene TRBV24-1 combines with J gene TRBJ1-1, with D perhaps matching TRBD1 (5 bases). The germline V gene encodes CDR1 KGHDR and CDR2 SFDVKD. V lost 4 bases, J lost 3 bases, and 17 bases lay in between. The CDR3 totals 16 residues. The CDR3 spells CATSDSGRGRDTEAFF. CDR3 nucleotide sequence: TGTGCCACCAGTGACTCAGGACGGGGGAGGGACACTGAAGCTTTCTTT.

The sample holds many counts of this clonotype. The chain uses TRBV7-9 and TRBJ2-7; 8 nucleotides agree with TRBD1. Germline CDR1 reads SEHNR; CDR2 reads FQNEAQ (reference sequence). Germline trimming cut 3 bases from V and 3 bases from J; bases unmatched to any gene: 10. There are 16 residues in the CDR3. In nucleotides, the CDR3 is TGTGCCAGCAGCTTTCACTCCGACAGGGGATACTACGAGCAGTACTTC. As protein: CASSFHSDRGYYEQYF.

This chain uses TRBV7-2 with TRBJ2-7; weak D call: TRBD1 (5 bases). The CDR3 covers 14 residues. Germline CDR1 and CDR2: SGHTA and FQGNSA. V was pared by 6 bases and J by 4 bases, with 16 bases between. CDR3 sequence: CASSYSPDNYEQYF. The CDR3 coding sequence is TGTGCCAGCAGTTACTCTCCGGACAATTACGAGCAGTACTTC.

This chain connects TRBV9 to TRBJ2-2, with 7 bases lining up with TRBD2. V lost 6 bases and J lost 5; bases outside the gene matches: 13. Germline V gives CDR1 SGDLS, CDR2 YYNGEE. The CDR3 extends over 16 amino acids. The CDR3 loop reads CASTGHGGRGTGELFF. The CDR3, as DNA: TGTGCCAGCACGGGCCACGGCGGGAGAGGTACCGGGGAGCTGTTTTTT.

The chain combines TRBV6-5 with TRBJ2-5, with D unresolved. Looked up from germline, CDR1 is MNHEY and CDR2 is SVGAGI. This CDR3 contains 14 residues. Trimming left V 2 bases short and J 2 bases short, with 9 bases between. The DNA of the CDR3 is TGTGCCAGCAGTTACCTAGTCGAACAAGAGACCCAGTACTTC. This translates into CASSYLVEQETQYF.

This clonotype was recorded many times. The chain links TRBV12-3 or TRBV12-4 to TRBJ1-1, with D unclear. The V gene lost 3 bases and the J gene lost 5 bases, with 13 bases spanning the gap. This CDR3 region has 14 residues. In nucleotides, the CDR3 is TGTGCCAGCAGTTTGGAAGGCCTCGGGACTGAAGCTTTCTTT. Its protein is CASSLEGLGTEAFF.

This clonotype has a count of ten or more. This chain links TRBV11-1 with TRBJ1-2, with D maybe TRBD1 (6 bases). The CDR3 length is 12 residues. Germline V CDR1 and CDR2: SGHAT, FQDESV (reference sequence). Trimming took off 2 bases at V and 6 bases at J, with 7 bases between the two ends. The CDR3 protein is CASSLNRDGYTF. The DNA of the CDR3 is TGTGCCAGCAGCTTAAACAGGGATGGCTACACCTTC.

The chain is built from TRBV7-9 and TRBJ2-7, with a weak D call TRBD2 (5 bases). The V gene's germline CDR1 is SEHNR and CDR2 FQNEAQ (reference sequence). This CDR3 spans 14 amino acids. The V end lost 2 bases, the J end lost 3 bases, and 11 bases lay between the germline ends. CDR3 sequence: CASSLWGVGYEQYF. CDR3 sequence (DNA): TGTGCCAGCAGCTTATGGGGAGTGGGCTACGAGCAGTACTTC.

This clonotype was found many times. The chain is built from TRBV11-3 and TRBJ2-2; possible D gene TRBD1, 6 bases. The CDR3 runs 15 residues. Germline V gives CDR1 SGHNT, CDR2 YENEEA. V shed 8 bases and J shed 4 bases, with 17 bases lying between them. CDR3 DNA: TGTGCCAGCGGAACCGGGACACTAAGCACCGGGGAGCTGTTTTTT. Translation: CASGTGTLSTGELFF.

This clonotype was counted only a few times. V usage is TRBV6-1 and J usage is TRBJ1-1, with D hard to call. Trimming removed 6 bases from V and 0 bases from J, with 8 bases in between. CDR1 and CDR2 from the germline V gene are MNHNS and SASEGT. The CDR3 is 13 amino acids. As DNA, the CDR3 is TGTGCCAGCAGACTAAATGTGAACACTGAAGCTTTCTTT. This translates into CASRLNVNTEAFF.

This clonotype was detected many times. This rearrangement joins TRBV2 to TRBJ1-1; D is uncertain. CDR1 is SNHLY and CDR2 is FYNNEI in the germline V gene. CDR3 size: 14 residues. V lost 6 bases and J lost 5, with 16 bases in between. For the CDR3, the DNA is TGTGCCAGCAGCCTCCGGGTCCCGGGGACTGAAGCTTTCTTT. Translating it yields CASSLRVPGTEAFF. Full variable domain (outside the CDR3, taken from reference TRBV2 and TRBJ1-1): EPEVTQTPSHQVTQMGQEVILRCVPISNHLYFYWYRQILGQKVEFLVSFYNNEISEKSEIFDDQFSVERPDGSNFTLKIRSTKLEDSAMYFCASSLRVPGTEAFFGQGTRLTVV.

V is TRBV2 and J is TRBJ2-7, with D possibly being TRBD1 (5 bases). The CDR3 is made up of 14 amino acids. The ends were cut back, 6 bases at V and 5 bases at J, with 17 bases in the middle. CDR1 and CDR2 (germline): SNHLY, FYNNEI. The CDR3 reads CASSERQLVDEQYF. The CDR3 DNA reads TGTGCCAGCAGCGAGAGACAGTTGGTGGACGAGCAGTACTTC. Based on the CDR3 plus reference TRBV2 and TRBJ2-7, the full variable domain is EPEVTQTPSHQVTQMGQEVILRCVPISNHLYFYWYRQILGQKVEFLVSFYNNEISEKSEIFDDQFSVERPDGSNFTLKIRSTKLEDSAMYFCASSERQLVDEQYFGPGTRLTVT.

The CDR3 reads CASSLSGSGYQPQHF. The CDR3 DNA is TGTGCCAGCAGTTTAAGCGGGTCAGGGTATCAGCCCCAGCATTTT. The J gene is TRBJ1-5, the V gene TRBV12-3 or TRBV12-4, with D perhaps TRBD1 (5 bases). Trimming stripped 2 bases from V and 5 bases from J, with 13 bases between. There are 15 residues in the CDR3.

V and J are TRBV7-2 and TRBJ2-1; 8 bases map to TRBD2. Trimming removed 2 bases from V and 7 bases from J; junction bases left unmatched: 10. This CDR3 comprises 16 residues. Germline V gene sequence: CDR1 SGHTA, CDR2 FQGNSA. This chain's CDR3 is CASSLSLGGGSNEQFF. Written as DNA, the CDR3 is TGTGCCAGCAGCTTATCTCTGGGCGGGGGGTCAAATGAGCAGTTCTTC.

This clonotype was found a few times. The chain couples TRBV19 to TRBJ2-5, with D tentatively TRBD1 or TRBD2 (5 bases each). V lost 3 bases and J lost 5, with 10 bases in between. Germline CDR1 LNHDA, CDR2 SQIVND (reference sequence). The CDR3 runs to 13 residues. For the CDR3, the DNA is TGTGCCAGTAGTATTCTCTGGGGGGAGACCCAGTACTTC. This sequence encodes CASSILWGETQYF.

This sequence joins TRBV7-3 and TRBJ2-2; maybe TRBD2 (6 bases). Trimming shortened V by 5 bases and J by 6 bases, and 13 bases separated the two germline ends. The CDR3 runs to 14 residues. Germline V lookup: CDR1 SGHTA, CDR2 FQGTGA. The CDR3 bases are TGTGCCAGCAGCATCAGCGGGTCGGCCGGGGAGCTGTTTTTT. It yields the protein CASSISGSAGELFF.

In nucleotides, the CDR3 is TGCAGCGTTACAGGGAGTAGGGACACTGAAGCTTTCTTT. It yields the protein CSVTGSRDTEAFF. The rearrangement joins TRBV29-1 to TRBJ1-1; D is possibly TRBD1 (6 bases). The CDR3 totals 13 residues. Germline V gene data show CDR1 as SQVTM and CDR2 as ANQGSEA. V lost 5 bases to trimming and J lost 3 bases, with 13 bases between them.

There are many counts of this clonotype. The chain is built from TRBV28 and TRBJ2-7; 7 bases map to TRBD1. Germline lookup yields CDR1 MDHEN and CDR2 SYDVKM. J lost 5 bases, V lost 8 bases, and 12 bases had no gene match. CDR3 length equals 14 residues. The CDR3 protein is CASDLTGDRNEQYF. The CDR3 nucleotides read TGTGCCAGCGACCTTACAGGGGATCGAAACGAGCAGTACTTC.

In this sample, this clonotype turned up many times. At one end the junction does not follow the germline gene, possibly because of a read error. The chain is built from TRBV7-2 and TRBJ2-7; D uncertain. This CDR3 spans 11 amino acids. Germline CDR1 reads SGHTA; CDR2 reads FQGNSA. The CDR3 DNA reads as TGTGCCAGCAGCTCTGCCTACGGGCAGTACTTC. Protein: CASSSAYGQYF.

This clonotype was found a few times. The chain is built from TRBV12-3 or TRBV12-4 and TRBJ1-1; TRBD1 might be the D (6 bases). The CDR3 covers 14 residues. Trimming pared 5 bases from V and 6 bases from J, leaving 16 bases between. Here the CDR3 reads CASSPTGQFAEAFF. CDR3 bases: TGTGCCAGCAGTCCGACCGGACAGTTCGCTGAAGCTTTCTTT.